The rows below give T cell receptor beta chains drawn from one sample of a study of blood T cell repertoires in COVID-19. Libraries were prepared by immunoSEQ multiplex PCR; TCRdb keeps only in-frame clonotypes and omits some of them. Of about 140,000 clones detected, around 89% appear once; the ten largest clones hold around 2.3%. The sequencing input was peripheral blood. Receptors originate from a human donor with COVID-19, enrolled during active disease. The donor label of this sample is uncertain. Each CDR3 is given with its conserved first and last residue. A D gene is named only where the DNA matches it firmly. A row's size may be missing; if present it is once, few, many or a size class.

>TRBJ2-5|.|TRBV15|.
CATSRDLGVGGETQYF
TGTGCCACCAGCAGAGATCTCGGGGTAGGAGGCGAGACCCAGTACTTC
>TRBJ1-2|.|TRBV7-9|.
CASSLFPPRRRGGYTF
TGTGCCAGCAGCTTATTCCCCCCCCGCCGTAGAGGAGGCTACACCTTC
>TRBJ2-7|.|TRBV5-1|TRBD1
CASSLGDRGNEQYF
TGCGCCAGCAGCTTGGGGGACAGGGGAAACGAGCAGTACTTC
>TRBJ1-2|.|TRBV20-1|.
CSASPSDGYTF
TGCAGTGCTAGCCCCTCCGATGGCTACACCTTC
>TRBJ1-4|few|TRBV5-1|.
CASSWSGADNEKLFF
TGCGCCAGCAGCTGGAGCGGGGCGGATAATGAAAAACTGTTTTTT
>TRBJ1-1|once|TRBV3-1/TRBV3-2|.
CASSQAGGRAEAFF
TGTGCCAGCAGCCAAGCGGGGGGCCGGGCTGAAGCTTTCTTT
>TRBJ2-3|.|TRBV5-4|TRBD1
CASSRRDRADTQYF
TGTGCCAGCAGCCGCCGGGACAGGGCAGATACGCAGTATTTT
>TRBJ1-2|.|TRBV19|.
CASSISKRRSSGYTF
TGTGCCAGTAGTATATCTAAGCGGCGGTCTTCTGGCTACACCTTC
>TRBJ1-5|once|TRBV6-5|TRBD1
CASSLTGVLNQPQHF
TGTGCCAGCAGCTTAACAGGGGTTCTAAATCAGCCCCAGCATTTT
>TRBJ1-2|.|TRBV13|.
CASSLGYVGGVNYGYTF
TGTGCCAGCAGCTTAGGCTACGTTGGAGGGGTGAACTATGGCTACACCTTC
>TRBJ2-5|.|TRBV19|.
CASSANRDSLLETQYF
TGTGCCAGTAGTGCAAACCGGGACTCGCTTCTTGAAACCCAGTACTTC
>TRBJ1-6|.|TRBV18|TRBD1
CASSLRDRTSPLHF
TGTGCCAGCTCACTCCGGGACAGAACATCACCCCTCCACTTT
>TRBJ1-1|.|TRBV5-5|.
CASSWTPGGSNTEAFF
TGTGCCAGCAGCTGGACCCCCGGAGGTAGCAACACTGAAGCTTTCTTT
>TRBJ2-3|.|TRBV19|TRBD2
CASSIGATSGSGDTQYF
TGTGCCAGTAGTATCGGGGCCACTAGCGGAAGTGGAGATACGCAGTATTTT
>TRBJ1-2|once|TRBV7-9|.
CASSFEHAPNYGYTF
TGTGCCAGCAGCTTTGAGCATGCCCCTAACTATGGCTACACCTTC
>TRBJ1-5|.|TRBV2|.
CASSDRRQVGYQPQHF
TGTGCCAGCAGTGACCGACGACAGGTGGGCTATCAGCCCCAGCATTTT
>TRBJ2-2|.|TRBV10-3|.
CAISESDEEAGELFF
TGTGCCATCAGTGAGTCAGATGAGGAGGCCGGGGAGCTGTTTTTT
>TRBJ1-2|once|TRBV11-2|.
CASSLDRGGGYTF
TGTGCCAGCAGCTTAGATCGGGGGGGAGGCTACACCTTC
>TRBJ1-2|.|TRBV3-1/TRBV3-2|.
CASSQDLGANYGYTF
TGTGCCAGCAGCCAAGATTTAGGAGCTAACTATGGCTACACCTTC
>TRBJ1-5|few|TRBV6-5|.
CASSQSPENQPQHF
TGTGCCAGCAGTCAAAGCCCGGAGAATCAGCCCCAGCATTTT
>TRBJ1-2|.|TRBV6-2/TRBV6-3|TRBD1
CASSLDRGPNNYGYTF
TGTGCCAGCAGTTTGGACAGGGGGCCGAATAACTATGGCTACACCTTC
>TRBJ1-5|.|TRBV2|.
CASSGAGAGQPQHF
TGTGCCAGCAGTGGGGCAGGGGCCGGTCAGCCCCAGCATTTT
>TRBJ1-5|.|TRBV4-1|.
CASSQDRGARQPQHF
TGCGCCAGCAGCCAAGACCGGGGGGCACGGCAGCCCCAGCATTTT
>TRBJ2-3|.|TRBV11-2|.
CASSLGQGTDTQYF
TGTGCCAGCAGCTTAGGGCAGGGTACAGATACGCAGTATTTT
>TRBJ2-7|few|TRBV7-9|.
CASSLESEAYEQYF
TGTGCCAGCAGCTTAGAGTCAGAAGCCTACGAGCAGTACTTC
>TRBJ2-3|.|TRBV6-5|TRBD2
CATLAGGEDTQYF
TGTGCCACTCTAGCGGGGGGGGAGGATACGCAGTATTTT
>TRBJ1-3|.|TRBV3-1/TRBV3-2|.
CASSQGRRDTIYF
TGTGCCAGCAGCCAAGGTAGACGGGACACCATATATTTT
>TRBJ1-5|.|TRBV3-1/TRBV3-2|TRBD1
CASSQKPTGTGGLNQPQHF
TGTGCCAGCAGCCAAAAACCCACCGGGACAGGGGGCCTCAATCAGCCCCAGCATTTT
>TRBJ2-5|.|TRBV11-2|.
CASSQDSETQYF
TGTGCCAGCAGCCAGGACAGTGAGACCCAGTACTTC
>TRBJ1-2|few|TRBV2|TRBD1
CASKTGVINYGYTF
TGTGCCAGCAAGACAGGGGTGATTAACTATGGCTACACCTTC
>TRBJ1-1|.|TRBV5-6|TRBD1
CASSSTGGRGTEAFF
TGTGCCAGCAGCTCTACAGGGGGCCGGGGCACTGAAGCTTTCTTT
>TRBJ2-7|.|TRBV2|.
CASRGGSYEQYF
TGTGCCAGCAGGGGGGGCTCCTACGAGCAGTACTTC
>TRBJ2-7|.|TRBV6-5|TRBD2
CASSPGLAGSYEQYF
TGTGCCAGCAGTCCAGGACTAGCGGGGTCCTACGAGCAGTACTTC